The source of this TCR beta chain is a study of blood T cells in healthy people across ages. Whole-study findings and limits: While age rose, TCR beta diversity per million T cells dropped in a roughly linear way.

A second PCR of about 7 to 11 cycles used a sample-barcoded 5' primer and a J-beta primer mix. TCRdb reprocessed the 5' RACE reads via MiXCR and lists one record per CDR3 protein. This repertoire shows about 1.4 million distinct CDR3 sequences, approximately 59% found once; its top ten account for over 5.5%. The CDR3 is 15 amino acids. Losses at the gene ends were 5 bases for V and 5 bases for J; bases not matched to a gene: 9. Germline-derived CDR1 and CDR2 are PRHDT and FYEKMQ (reference sequence). The study isolated at least 6.5 million PBMCs from each sample. This clonotype appeared a few times. Its antigen is currently unknown.

The sequence derives from a man aged 18 to 29 in good health. The specimen was blood. The chain is built from TRBV13 and TRBJ2-5, with 9 positions matching TRBD1. The CDR3 sequence is CASSQQGANGETQYF. The CDR3 DNA follows: TGTGCCAGCAGCCAACAGGGGGCGAATGGTGAGACCCAGTACTTC.